The 5 T cell receptor beta chains below all came from one sample that was sequenced in a study of blood T cell repertoires in COVID-19 (dated by TCRdb to between 2020 and 2021). The method behind the library was the immunoSEQ multiplex PCR assay. TCRdb mirrors the immuneACCESS table, restricted to in-frame sequences. Some clones are absent from its copies; in checked studies, under half trace to an unresolved V gene, and the reason for the others is unknown. This sample has about 59,000 clones in its table, and around four fifths of those were observed once. The top ten clones comprise 14% of the sample. The specimen was peripheral blood. Receptor source: a woman in her sixties or seventies with acute or convalescent COVID-19.

The rearrangement joins TRBV6-1 to TRBJ1-4, with TRBD1 identical over 8 bases. From germline, CDR1 is MNHNS and CDR2 SASEGT. V gave up 1 base and J gave up 8 bases; unmatched junction bases: 6. CDR3 size: 15 residues. The CDR3 here is CASSEGTGRREKLFF. CDR3 nucleotides: TGTGCCAGCAGTGAAGGGACAGGGAGGCGCGAAAAACTGTTTTTT.

The chain links TRBV12-3 or TRBV12-4 to TRBJ2-7, with D maybe TRBD1 (5 bases). This CDR3 comprises 13 residues. V lost 3 bases and J lost 4, with 10 bases in between. Here the CDR3 reads CASSLAQAYEQYF. CDR3 in DNA: TGTGCCAGCAGTTTGGCACAGGCGTACGAGCAGTACTTC.

This chain joins TRBV10-3 and TRBJ1-3; 7 nucleotides match TRBD1. CDR3 size: 17 residues. Germline CDR1 ENHRY, CDR2 SYGVKD. J gave up 5 bases and V 2 bases, and 12 bases lay outside the gene matches. The CDR3 DNA follows: TGTGCCATCAGTGAGCCAATATCCGGGACAGCCAGAAACACCATATATTTT. It translates to CAISEPISGTARNTIYF.

There are a few counts of this clone. The genes are TRBV18 and TRBJ2-7, with 8 bases that match TRBD1. The CDR3 length is 12 residues. The V and J ends lost 6 bases and 6 bases, in that order; junction bases with no gene match: 4. Germline CDR1 is KGHSH and CDR2 is LQKENI. The CDR3 here is CASSPDRVEQYF. DNA for the CDR3: TGTGCCAGCTCGCCGGACAGGGTCGAGCAGTACTTC.

The V call is TRBV29-1, the J call TRBJ1-2; D may be TRBD1 (6 bases). CDR1 and CDR2 (germline): SQVTM, ANQGSEA. The ends were cut back, 7 bases at V and 4 bases at J, with 13 bases in the middle. The length of the CDR3 is 12 residues. Here the CDR3 DNA reads TGCAGCGCCACAGGGTTCGGCTATGGCTACACCTTC. Translation: CSATGFGYGYTF.